This TCR beta chain was captured in a study of Ad26.COV2.S vaccination and SARS-CoV-2 variants. Study context: A participant enrolled in the COV1001 Ad26.COV2.S trial arm provided the sample. Donor got 5x10^10 or 1x10^11 viral particles of Ad26.COV2.S.

Sequencing was performed with immunoSEQ multiplex PCR; in TCRdb, only in-frame clones are kept and a portion is missing. The sample includes 380,000 or so clones, around 88% of them seen just once. Treatment meaning: some 20 received Ad26.COV2.S at low or high dose, single or two shots; about five received placebo; per-sample allocation not given. Material that was analyzed had been drawn on day 63 after the first vaccine or placebo injection. The CDR3 runs 15 residues. V shed 4 bases and J shed 6 bases, with 18 bases lying between them. The germline CDR1 and CDR2 sequences are MNHEY and SVGAGI. The sequence was obtained from a person aged 18-65 years who received the Ad26.COV2.S COVID-19 vaccine or a placebo. The chain links TRBV6-5 to TRBJ1-2; D is undetermined. This sample comprised peripheral blood, obtained in a trial of Ad26.COV2.S vaccine versus placebo. Here the CDR3 DNA reads TGTGCCAGCAGTTTCACCCCCGGGAGGCCCGATGGCTACACCTTC. It encodes CASSFTPGRPDGYTF.